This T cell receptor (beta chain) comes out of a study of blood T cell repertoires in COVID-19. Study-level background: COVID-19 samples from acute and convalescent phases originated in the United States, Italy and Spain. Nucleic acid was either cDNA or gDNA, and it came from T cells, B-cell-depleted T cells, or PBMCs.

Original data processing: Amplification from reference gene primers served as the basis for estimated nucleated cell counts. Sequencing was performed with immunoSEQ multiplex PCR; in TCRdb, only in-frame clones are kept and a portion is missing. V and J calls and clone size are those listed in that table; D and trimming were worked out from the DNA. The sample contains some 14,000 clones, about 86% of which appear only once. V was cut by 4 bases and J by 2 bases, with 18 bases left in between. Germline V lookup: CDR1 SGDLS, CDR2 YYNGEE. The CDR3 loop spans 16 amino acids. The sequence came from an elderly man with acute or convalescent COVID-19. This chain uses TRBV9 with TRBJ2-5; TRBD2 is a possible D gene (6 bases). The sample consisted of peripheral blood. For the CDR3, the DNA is TGTGCCAGCAGCCTCAGCGGTAGCGGTATTCAAGAGACCCAGTACTTC. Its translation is CASSLSGSGIQETQYF.